These 18 T cell receptor beta chains originate from one sample sequenced in a study of blood T cell repertoires in COVID-19. Libraries were prepared by immunoSEQ multiplex PCR; TCRdb keeps only in-frame clonotypes and omits some of them. In the table there are roughly 280,000 clones, around nine tenths of which are singletons. Input material: PBMCs or T cells enriched from blood (not recorded which). The receptors stem from a woman in her fifties or sixties who had recovered from COVID-19.

This clone was seen more than once but under ten times. The DNA of the CDR3 is TGTGCCAGCAGTTTTTATAGCAATCAGCCCCAGCATTTT. It translates to CASSFYSNQPQHF. The V and J genes are TRBV12-3 or TRBV12-4 and TRBJ1-5, with D unresolved. Trimming pared 3 bases from V and 0 bases from J, leaving 3 bases between. The CDR3 is 13 residues long.

This chain joins TRBV9 and TRBJ1-1; 8 positions agree with TRBD1. The germline V gene has CDR1 SGDLS and CDR2 YYNGEE. The ends lost 3 bases at V and 0 bases at J; junction bases unmatched: 4. The CDR3 contains 15 residues. In DNA form, the CDR3 reads TGTGCCAGCAGCGCCACGACAGGGGTGAACACTGAAGCTTTCTTT. Translation: CASSATTGVNTEAFF.

The rearrangement uses TRBV27 and TRBJ2-1; possible D gene TRBD2, 5 bases. V gave up 7 bases and J gave up 4 bases, with 5 bases separating them. Germline CDR1 MNHEY, CDR2 SMNVEV (reference sequence). The CDR3 has 11 amino acids. The DNA for the CDR3 is TGTGCCAGCACGGGATACAATGAGCAGTTCTTC. This codes for CASTGYNEQFF.

V gene TRBV6-5 combines with J gene TRBJ1-6; D possibly corresponds to TRBD1 (6 bases). This CDR3 is built from 14 residues. V lost 11 bases and J lost 10, with 21 bases in between. Germline V lookup: CDR1 MNHEY, CDR2 SVGAGI. CDR3 amino acids: CASSAGGAGSPLHF. In DNA, the CDR3 is TGTGCCTCCTCGGCCGGGGGGGCGGGGTCACCCCTCCACTTT.

This sequence joins TRBV27 and TRBJ1-1, with 9 bases identical to TRBD1. Germline assignment: CDR1 MNHEY and CDR2 SMNVEV (reference sequence). The CDR3 sequence is 16 residues long. The junction had 11 bases not matched to a gene; V was cut back by 5 bases and J by 4 bases. CDR3: CASSAELYRGPTEAFF. In DNA, the CDR3 is TGTGCCAGCAGTGCTGAACTATACAGGGGGCCCACTGAAGCTTTCTTT.

The chain employs TRBV6-4 and TRBJ1-1; weak D call: TRBD1 (5 bases). Trimming removed 3 bases at V and 5 bases at J, with 10 bases between. There are 13 residues in the CDR3. Germline V gene data show CDR1 as MRHNA and CDR2 as SNTAGT. CDR3 bases: TGTGCCAGCAGTGAAATGCAGGGAACTGAAGCTTTCTTT. Its protein product is CASSEMQGTEAFF.

The rearrangement uses TRBV4-1 and TRBJ2-3; possibly TRBD1 for D (6 bases). Germline V lookup: CDR1 MGHRA, CDR2 YSYEKL. The CDR3 totals 16 residues. Trimming left V 4 bases short and J 2 bases short, with 16 bases between. In DNA form, the CDR3 reads TGCGCCAGCAGCCTACAGGGTGACCGGGCCACAGATACGCAGTATTTT. Its protein is CASSLQGDRATDTQYF.

V and J are TRBV24-1 and TRBJ1-2, with 9 bases aligning to TRBD1. This CDR3 is 15 amino acids long. With 4 bases clipped from V and 5 bases from J, the junction kept 7 bases outside the gene matches. Per germline, CDR1 KGHDR and CDR2 SFDVKD. CDR3 bases: TGTGCCACCAGTGACACCACCGGGACAGGGTATGGCTACACCTTC. Amino acid sequence: CATSDTTGTGYGYTF.

The count of this clone is one. The V and J genes are TRBV4-1 and TRBJ1-1; D is uncertain. The CDR3 runs to 12 residues. Looked up from germline, CDR1 is MGHRA and CDR2 is YSYEKL. V shed 4 bases and J shed 7 bases, with 10 bases lying between them. CDR3 nucleotides: TGCGCCAGCAGCCTACCTTCGGGTGAAGCTTTCTTT. Protein: CASSLPSGEAFF.

This rearrangement joins TRBV7-8 to TRBJ1-1; TRBD1 aligns across 8 bases. Germline values: CDR1 SGHVS, CDR2 FQNEAQ. Trimming took 5 bases from V and 1 from J; bases not matched to a gene: 6. The CDR3 loop spans 15 amino acids. Written as DNA, the CDR3 is TGTGCCAGCAGCCAAACCGGGACAGGGAACACTGAAGCTTTCTTT. This encodes CASSQTGTGNTEAFF.

This clone was seen a handful of times. V gene TRBV5-1 combines with J gene TRBJ1-1; the match to TRBD1 covers 7 bases. The CDR3 is 14 residues long. The germline gives CDR1 SGHRS, CDR2 YFSETQ. The junction had 4 bases not matched to a gene; V was cut back by 4 bases and J by 1 base. Here the CDR3 reads CASSTDRRNTEAFF. Here the CDR3 DNA reads TGCGCCAGCAGCACGGACAGGCGGAACACTGAAGCTTTCTTT. Looking up the rest from reference TRBV5-1 and TRBJ1-1 gives the full variable domain: KAGVTQTPRYLIKTRGQQVTLSCSPISGHRSVSWYQQTPGQGLQFLFEYFSETQRNKGNFPGRFSGRQFSNSRSEMNVSTLELGDSALYLCASSTDRRNTEAFFGQGTRLTVV.

V is TRBV10-2 and J is TRBJ1-3; D remains ambiguous. This CDR3 comprises 12 residues. V was pared by 3 bases and J by 8 bases, with 8 bases between. Germline lookup yields CDR1 WSHSY and CDR2 SAAADI. CDR3 amino acids: CASSEKGDTIYF. The CDR3, as DNA: TGCGCCAGCAGTGAAAAGGGAGACACCATATATTTT.

V is TRBV28 and J is TRBJ2-7; the match to TRBD1 covers 9 bases. V trimming: 6 bases; J trimming: 5 bases; junction bases outside the gene matches: 11. There are 15 residues in the CDR3. Germline assignment: CDR1 MDHEN and CDR2 SYDVKM. The CDR3 DNA follows: TGTGCCAGCAGATCCTCCGGGACAGGGTCTGACGAGCAGTACTTC. Protein: CASRSSGTGSDEQYF. The full variable domain, its missing parts supplied by reference TRBV28 and TRBJ2-7, is DVKVTQSSRYLVKRTGEKVFLECVQDMDHENMFWYRQDPGLGLRLIYFSYDVKMKEKGDIPEGYSVSREKKERFSLILESASTNQTSMYLCASRSSGTGSDEQYFGPGTRLTVT.

This sequence joins TRBV6-5 and TRBJ1-2, with TRBD1 matching over 7 bases. CDR3 length: 13 residues. The ends lost 5 bases at V and 7 bases at J; junction bases unmatched: 7. Germline CDR1 and CDR2: MNHEY and SVGAGI. For the CDR3, the DNA is TGTGCCAGCAGTCCCGGCACAGGGGCTGGCTACACCTTC. Translated: CASSPGTGAGYTF.

The rearrangement uses TRBV7-9 and TRBJ2-1; D ambiguous. The V end was cut by 4 bases, the J end by 0 bases, with 10 bases between. Per germline, CDR1 SEHNR and CDR2 FQNEAQ (reference sequence). This CDR3 is built from 15 residues. The DNA for the CDR3 is TGTGCCAGCAGCTCCAAACTCCCCTCCTACAATGAGCAGTTCTTC. Protein: CASSSKLPSYNEQFF.

This clone was recorded only once. The CDR3 is CASSLAGVPGDTQYF. CDR3 in DNA: TGTGCCAGCAGCTTGGCGGGGGTCCCGGGGGATACGCAGTATTTT. This chain links TRBV5-8 with TRBJ2-3; D possibly corresponds to TRBD2 (6 bases). The germline CDR1 and CDR2 sequences are SGHTS and YDEGEE. V shed 0 bases and J shed 6 bases, with 14 bases lying between them. The CDR3 has 15 amino acids.

The chain combines TRBV11-2 with TRBJ2-2; D may be TRBD2 (7 bases). CDR3 size: 14 residues. Germline-derived CDR1 and CDR2 are SGHAT and FQNNGV. V lost 1 base and J lost 6, with 9 bases in between. The CDR3 spells CASSLGGGAGELFF. The CDR3 nucleotides are TGTGCCAGCAGCTTAGGGGGGGGCGCCGGGGAGCTGTTTTTT.

The chain employs TRBV2 and TRBJ2-7; 9 bases map to TRBD1. Germline assignment: CDR1 SNHLY and CDR2 FYNNEI. With V trimmed by 8 bases and J by 3 bases, 8 bases remained unmatched. The CDR3 runs to 14 residues. The CDR3: CASRITGGIYEQYF. CDR3 sequence (DNA): TGTGCCAGCCGTATTACAGGGGGCATCTACGAGCAGTACTTC. Using reference TRBV2 and TRBJ2-7 for the parts outside the CDR3, the full variable domain is EPEVTQTPSHQVTQMGQEVILRCVPISNHLYFYWYRQILGQKVEFLVSFYNNEISEKSEIFDDQFSVERPDGSNFTLKIRSTKLEDSAMYFCASRITGGIYEQYFGPGTRLTVT.